The 26 T cell receptor beta chains in this list originate from one sample, sequenced in a study of OX40 agonist ivuxolimab in advanced cancers. Some clones are missing from TCRdb's copy, which holds only in-frame ones; the method was immunoSEQ multiplex PCR. The sample has 65,000 to 80,000 clones, 92% seen once. This specimen was CD4+ or CD8+ T cells sorted from blood, taken in a trial of the OX40 agonist ivuxolimab. These receptors came from an adult with an advanced solid tumor such as melanoma, head and neck, liver or kidney cancer.

CDR3 sequence: CASSQDKSRSTDTQYF. The CDR3 DNA is TGCGCCAGCAGCCAAGATAAGTCGCGGAGCACAGATACGCAGTATTTT. The J gene is TRBJ2-3, the V gene TRBV4-1, with D uncertain. This CDR3 comprises 16 residues. The V gene's germline CDR1 is MGHRA and CDR2 YSYEKL. Trimming removed 0 bases from V and 0 bases from J, with 10 bases in between.

The V call is TRBV5-1, the J call TRBJ2-7, with 7 bases identical to TRBD1. This CDR3 comprises 13 residues. The V and J ends lost 3 bases and 2 bases, in that order; junction bases with no gene match: 2. Germline loops: CDR1 SGHRS, CDR2 YFSETQ. The CDR3 sequence: CASSSGQTYEQYF. The CDR3, as DNA: TGCGCCAGCAGCTCGGGACAGACCTACGAGCAGTACTTC.

The chain has TRBV30 and TRBJ2-5; TRBD2 agrees at 11 bases. The germline V gene has CDR1 GTSNPN and CDR2 SVGIG (reference sequence). V lost 3 bases and J lost 10; bases outside the gene matches: 10. CDR3 length: 14 amino acids. The CDR3 DNA follows: TGTGCCTGGAGGGCGGGACTAGCGGCAAGAGACCAGTACTTC. Translation: CAWRAGLAARDQYF.

The chain links TRBV12-2 to TRBJ2-3; TRBD2, as called in the table, went unchecked against the DNA. TRBV12-2 is reported as a pseudogene. The length of the CDR3 is 18 residues. The CDR3 spells CASRLARGLAVITDTQYF. The CDR3 nucleotides are TGTGCAAGTCGCTTAGCGCGCGGGCTAGCGGTGATCACAGATACGCAGTATTTT.

The genes are TRBV6-1 and TRBJ2-5, with 7 bases that match TRBD1. The DNA matches TRBJ2-7 better at its end, which makes the J call doubtful. Germline lookup yields CDR1 MNHNS and CDR2 SASEGT. There are 14 residues in the CDR3. The CDR3 bases are TGTGCCAGCAGGACAACGACAGGGTCTCACGAGCAGTACTTC. It specifies CASRTTTGSHEQYF.

V usage is TRBV10-2 and J usage is TRBJ1-1; tentatively, D is TRBD1 (5 bases). This CDR3 comprises 15 residues. Germline V gene lookup returns CDR1 WSHSY and CDR2 SAAADI. Between the trimmed V and J ends, which lost 10 bases and 4 bases, there was a span of 22 bases. The CDR3: CATTNRRSGGTEAFF. CDR3 bases: TGCGCCACCACCAACAGGAGGTCTGGAGGCACTGAAGCTTTCTTT.

The chain is built from TRBV6-5 and TRBJ2-1; TRBD2 matches 8 bases. The CDR3 is made up of 13 amino acids. Trimming removed 10 bases from V and 7 bases from J; junction bases left unmatched: 9. Germline assignment: CDR1 MNHEY and CDR2 SVGAGI. CDR3 sequence: CATRGLVINEQFF. The DNA for the CDR3 is TGTGCCACCCGGGGACTAGTAATAAATGAGCAGTTCTTC.

CDR3 protein: CASRKLAGAVNEQFF. The CDR3 DNA sequence: TGTGCCAGCAGAAAACTAGCGGGAGCGGTGAATGAGCAGTTCTTC. The chain uses TRBV6-5 and TRBJ2-1, with 11 nucleotides matching TRBD2. The germline V gene has CDR1 MNHEY and CDR2 SVGAGI. CDR3 length: 15 amino acids. Trimming took 6 bases from V and 7 from J; bases not matched to a gene: 8.

The chain employs TRBV20-1 and TRBJ2-7; D ambiguous. The germline V gene has CDR1 DFQATT and CDR2 SNEGSKA (reference sequence). There are 10 residues in the CDR3. The V gene lost 4 bases and the J gene lost 7 bases, with 8 bases spanning the gap. CDR3 DNA: TGCAGTGCTATGTCCCCGGAGCAGTACTTC. The encoded protein is CSAMSPEQYF.

The V call is TRBV7-3, the J call TRBJ2-5; 10 bases are a match to TRBD2. V dropped 5 bases and J dropped 5; count of bases not matched to a gene: 8. The CDR3 extends over 15 amino acids. The germline CDR1 and CDR2 sequences are SGHTA and FQGTGA. CDR3 in amino acids: CASSNLAGALETQYF. In DNA form, the CDR3 reads TGTGCCAGCAGCAACCTAGCGGGAGCACTCGAGACCCAGTACTTC.

This sequence joins TRBV6-5 and TRBJ2-7, with D perhaps assigned TRBD1 or TRBD2 (5 bases each). Trimming took 5 bases from V and 5 from J, leaving 16 bases between them. CDR1 is MNHEY and CDR2 is SVGAGI in the germline V gene. CDR3 size: 14 residues. For the CDR3, the DNA is TGTGCCAGCAGTCGGGACCTTGCCGATGACGAGCAGTACTTC. This translates into CASSRDLADDEQYF.

The table lists this clone with a few counts. CDR3 DNA: TGCGCCAGCAGCCCGGGGAGGTTCCTTATGAACACCGGGGAGCTGTTTTTT. Amino acids: CASSPGRFLMNTGELFF. The V gene is TRBV4-1, the J gene TRBJ2-2; the D gene is possibly TRBD2 (6 bases). This CDR3 region has 17 residues. Germline values: CDR1 MGHRA, CDR2 YSYEKL. V was trimmed by 4 bases and J by 1 base, leaving 16 bases between them.

This chain links TRBV18 with TRBJ1-3; D ambiguous. V was clipped by 3 bases and J by 0 bases, with 12 bases between them. The germline V gene has CDR1 KGHSH and CDR2 LQKENI. The CDR3 is 16 amino acids. CDR3 in amino acids: CASSPRSADSGNTIYF. CDR3 DNA: TGTGCCAGCTCACCCCGGTCAGCGGACTCTGGAAACACCATATATTTT.

The CDR3 spells CASSLQGAKAKNIQYF. The CDR3 DNA follows: TGTGCCAGCAGTCTACAGGGGGCTAAGGCCAAAAACATTCAGTACTTC. The genes are TRBV28 and TRBJ2-4, with TRBD1 identical over 9 bases. The CDR3 contains 16 residues. CDR1 MDHEN and CDR2 SYDVKM come from the germline V gene. J gave up 1 base and V 5 bases, and 6 bases lay outside the gene matches.

V usage is TRBV30 and J usage is TRBJ2-1; D gene unclear. Germline CDR1 and CDR2: GTSNPN and SVGIG (reference sequence). Trimming pared 4 bases from V and 0 bases from J, leaving 7 bases between. CDR3 length equals 13 residues. CDR3 sequence: CAWMKSSYNEQFF. The CDR3 bases are TGTGCCTGGATGAAATCCTCCTACAATGAGCAGTTCTTC.

The V and J genes are TRBV5-1 and TRBJ2-3; a possible D gene is TRBD1 (6 bases). V lost 0 bases to trimming and J lost 4 bases, with 18 bases between them. Germline V gene data show CDR1 as SGHRS and CDR2 as YFSETQ. The CDR3 runs 17 residues. The CDR3, as DNA: TGCGCCAGCAGCTTGGAGGGAAGGGGGTCCTGGGCAGATACGCAGTATTTT. This gives the protein CASSLEGRGSWADTQYF.

CDR3 in DNA: TGTGCCAGCAGGAGAGGTCTAGACACAGATACGCAGTATTTT. Its translation: CASRRGLDTDTQYF. This chain joins TRBV27 and TRBJ2-3; D remains ambiguous. Germline assignment: CDR1 MNHEY and CDR2 SMNVEV (reference sequence). The CDR3 consists of 14 residues. V shed 6 bases and J shed 2 bases, with 12 bases lying between them.

The chain joins TRBV6-1 to TRBJ1-5; perhaps TRBD1 as D (5 bases). The CDR3 runs 15 residues. Germline V gene data show CDR1 as MNHNS and CDR2 as SASEGT. V was trimmed by 7 bases and J by 2 bases, leaving 15 bases between them. The chain's CDR3 is CASTWGLGGNQPQHF. Written as DNA, the CDR3 is TGTGCCAGCACCTGGGGCCTAGGAGGCAATCAGCCCCAGCATTTT.

The CDR3 DNA reads TGTGCCAGCAGCCAGGAGGATCAAAGCACAGATACGCAGTATTTT. Protein sequence: CASSQEDQSTDTQYF. J is TRBJ2-3 and V is TRBV5-5, with D possibly being TRBD2 (5 bases). V lost 4 bases and J 0 bases, leaving 12 bases between the germline ends. The CDR3 is 15 residues long. Germline values: CDR1 SGHKS, CDR2 YYEKEE (reference sequence).

V and J are TRBV30 and TRBJ1-3; D possibly corresponds to TRBD1 (5 bases). This CDR3 is built from 12 residues. Germline CDR1 is GTSNPN and CDR2 is SVGIG (reference sequence). The CDR3 reads CAGPGLGNTIYF. The CDR3 DNA sequence: TGTGCGGGGCCGGGGCTTGGAAACACCATATATTTT.

The rearrangement joins TRBV18 to TRBJ1-3; TRBD1 agrees at 11 bases. Germline trimming cut 3 bases from V and 4 bases from J; bases unmatched to any gene: 2. CDR1 KGHSH and CDR2 LQKENI come from the germline V gene. CDR3 length: 15 residues. The CDR3 region is CASSPGQGAGNTIYF. The CDR3 DNA reads as TGTGCCAGCTCACCTGGACAGGGGGCCGGAAACACCATATATTTT. Full variable domain (outside the CDR3, taken from reference TRBV18 and TRBJ1-3): NAGVMQNPRHLVRRRGQEARLRCSPMKGHSHVYWYRQLPEEGLKFMVYLQKENIIDESGMPKERFSAEFPKEGPSILRIQQVVRGDSAAYFCASSPGQGAGNTIYFGEGSWLTVV.

The chain recombines TRBV2 with TRBJ1-6; tentative D call: TRBD1 (5 bases). CDR1 SNHLY and CDR2 FYNNEI come from the germline V gene. V lost 5 bases to trimming and J lost 0 bases, with 14 bases between them. The CDR3 runs 17 residues. This CDR3 is CASSSPGLGSYNSPLHF. CDR3 DNA: TGTGCCAGCAGTTCACCGGGACTTGGCTCCTATAATTCACCCCTCCACTTT.

The J gene is TRBJ1-4, the V gene TRBV5-6; 8 bases line up with TRBD1. The junction had 5 bases not matched to a gene; V was cut back by 3 bases and J by 7 bases. The CDR3 loop spans 14 amino acids. The germline V gene encodes CDR1 SGHDT and CDR2 YYEEEE. CDR3 coding DNA: TGTGCCAGCAGCTCCCGGGACAGGCTTGAAAAACTGTTTTTT. It yields the protein CASSSRDRLEKLFF.

J is TRBJ2-3 and V is TRBV4-2; the D gene is possibly TRBD1 (6 bases). CDR1 is LGHNA and CDR2 is YNFKEQ in the germline V gene. The CDR3 extends over 15 amino acids. Trimming stripped 6 bases from V and 4 bases from J, with 17 bases between. DNA for the CDR3: TGTGCCAGCAGACCACAGGGAATTACTTCAGATACGCAGTATTTT. This codes for CASRPQGITSDTQYF.

This clone was counted a single time. The V and J genes are TRBV27 and TRBJ1-5; 7 positions match TRBD1. Germline V CDR1 and CDR2: MNHEY, SMNVEV (reference sequence). After removal of 5 bases from V and 5 bases from J, the junction contained 6 bases not matched to a gene. This CDR3 comprises 14 residues. The CDR3, as DNA: TGTGCCAGCAGTCCCGACAGGGATTATCAGCCCCAGCATTTT. Translated: CASSPDRDYQPQHF.

The chain combines TRBV6-1 with TRBJ2-7; D call uncertain. Germline loops: CDR1 MNHNS, CDR2 SASEGT. Trimming removed 10 bases from V and 6 bases from J, with 16 bases in between. This CDR3 region has 12 residues. This chain's CDR3 is CATALGPGEQYF. The CDR3 region has the DNA TGTGCCACCGCCCTTGGTCCGGGCGAGCAGTACTTC.